One sample yielded the 22 T cell receptor beta chains listed below, sequenced in a study of T cell repertoires in cytomegalovirus infection. The antigens of these receptors remain unknown. TCRdb reprocessed the reads via MiXCR and lists one record per CDR3 protein. The table lists some 920,000 distinct CDR3 sequences, about a third of them singletons. The material sequenced was cultured CD8+ T cells from PBMCs, taken from culture after CMV antigen stimulation. All receptors come from a human donor in good health (CMV status not recorded). Some clones in this sample may be carry-over from other donors' samples.

This clonotype came up a few times. This chain links TRBV12-3 or TRBV12-4 with TRBJ1-4; D is undetermined. The CDR3 contains 12 residues. The V gene lost 2 bases and the J gene lost 16 bases, with 14 bases spanning the gap. This CDR3 reads CASSLSGSQRFF. The DNA of the CDR3 is TGTGCCAGCAGTTTATCTGGCAGCCAGAGGTTTTTT.

This clonotype was detected a few times. The V gene is TRBV7-6, the J gene TRBJ1-4, with 8 bases identical to TRBD1. This CDR3 is built from 14 residues. Germline V gives CDR1 SGHVS, CDR2 FNYEAQ. V gave up 5 bases and J gave up 8 bases; unmatched junction bases: 7. CDR3 sequence: CASSPNRGNEKLFF. The CDR3, as DNA: TGTGCCAGCAGCCCGAACAGGGGGAACGAAAAACTGTTTTTT.

The V and J genes are TRBV14 and TRBJ2-5, with unresolved D. CDR3 length: 16 residues. V was pared by 2 bases and J by 2 bases, with 15 bases between. CDR1 and CDR2 from the germline V gene are SGHDN and FVKESK. The CDR3 coding sequence is TGTGCCAGCAGCCAATACCCTTTCGAGTGGCAAGAGACCCAGTACTTC. Translation gives CASSQYPFEWQETQYF.

Many counts were recorded for this clonotype. J is TRBJ1-1 and V is TRBV6-5; D is undetermined. Germline CDR1 MNHEY, CDR2 SVGAGI. V shed 0 bases and J shed 1 base, with 9 bases lying between them. The CDR3 contains 15 residues. The CDR3 nucleotides are TGTGCCAGCAGTTACTCGATCGGCGGGAACACTGAAGCTTTCTTT. Translation: CASSYSIGGNTEAFF.

This clonotype has a handful of counts. The CDR3 reads CASAPGTGAYNEQFF. The CDR3 DNA reads TGTGCCAGTGCCCCCGGGACAGGGGCCTACAATGAGCAGTTCTTC. This chain links TRBV19 with TRBJ2-1, with 10 bases fitting TRBD1. The germline V gene has CDR1 LNHDA and CDR2 SQIVND (reference sequence). This CDR3 spans 15 amino acids. Losses at the gene ends were 8 bases for V and 2 bases for J; bases not matched to a gene: 6.

This clonotype was detected only once. A much larger clone lies a single base off, so this may be a read error. Since no conserved phenylalanine or tryptophan closes the CDR3, a read error is the likely cause. The chain has TRBV7-9 and TRBJ2-7; perhaps TRBD1 as D (6 bases). Germline V CDR1 and CDR2: SEHNR, FQNEAQ (reference sequence). The CDR3 sequence is 12 residues long. Trimming shortened V by 6 bases and J by 6 bases, and 12 bases separated the two germline ends. This CDR3 is CASSPQGREQYI. As DNA, the CDR3 is TGTGCCAGCAGTCCCCAGGGGCGCGAGCAGTACATC.

This clonotype was detected many times. The gene calls are TRBV7-8 and TRBJ1-2, with a tentative D call TRBD1 (6 bases). V lost 6 bases to trimming and J lost 4 bases, with 15 bases between them. There are 14 residues in the CDR3. Germline-derived CDR1 and CDR2 are SGHVS and FQNEAQ. The CDR3 is CASSYRENSYGYTF. CDR3 DNA: TGTGCCAGCAGTTACAGGGAGAACAGCTATGGCTACACCTTC.

Details on this clonotype: A much larger clonotype is one base distant, so this may be a read error. The chain employs TRBV7-6 and TRBJ1-2; no firm D call. V was trimmed by 1 base and J by 7 bases, leaving 22 bases between them. The CDR3 contains 17 residues. The germline V gene encodes CDR1 SGHVS and CDR2 FNYEAQ. CDR3 in amino acids: CASSLVSSGRPNGGYTF. The DNA for the CDR3 is TGTGCCAGCAGCTTAGTTTCTTCCGGACGGCCCAACGGTGGCTACACCTTC.

The V gene is TRBV20-1, the J gene TRBJ2-2; a possible D gene is TRBD2 (5 bases). The CDR3 has 13 residues. Germline values: CDR1 DFQATT, CDR2 SNEGSKA (reference sequence). Trimming pared 7 bases from V and 0 bases from J, leaving 9 bases between. The CDR3 loop is CSVGRANTGELFF. The DNA for the CDR3 is TGCAGTGTAGGGAGAGCGAACACCGGGGAGCTGTTTTTT.

The rearrangement links TRBV3-1 to TRBJ1-4; 9 nucleotides align to TRBD1. V was pared by 4 bases and J by 6 bases, with 6 bases of the junction left unmatched. The CDR3 is 15 residues long. The V gene's germline CDR1 is LGHDT and CDR2 YNNKEL (reference sequence). The CDR3: CASSLTGQGDEKLFF. The CDR3 bases are TGTGCCAGCAGCCTTACGGGACAGGGAGATGAAAAACTGTTTTTT.

This clonotype was observed many times. This chain links TRBV7-2 with TRBJ2-1, with a tentative D call TRBD2 (6 bases). Trimming took off 1 base at V and 1 base at J, with 17 bases between the two ends. The CDR3 is 18 residues long. Germline values: CDR1 SGHTA, CDR2 FQGNSA. The CDR3 coding sequence is TGTGCCAGCAGCTTAGACGAGCGGGTGCTGCCGTCCTACAATGAGCAGTTCTTC. Translating gives CASSLDERVLPSYNEQFF.

This clonotype was counted ten times or more. The genes are TRBV7-2 and TRBJ2-3; TRBD2 aligns across 10 bases. Losses at the gene ends were 1 base for V and 2 bases for J; bases not matched to a gene: 6. CDR1 and CDR2 (germline): SGHTA, FQGNSA. This CDR3 spans 17 amino acids. The CDR3 DNA reads TGTGCCAGCAGCTTAGGCCCTAGCGGGGGTTACACAGATACGCAGTATTTT. Translating gives CASSLGPSGGYTDTQYF.

This rearrangement joins TRBV7-2 to TRBJ2-5; D may match TRBD1 or TRBD2 (5 bases each). The CDR3 covers 16 residues. Trimming stripped 1 base from V and 1 base from J, with 13 bases between. Germline V lookup: CDR1 SGHTA, CDR2 FQGNSA. CDR3 DNA: TGTGCCAGCAGCTTAGTCGGGACCGACCTCCAAGAGACCCAGTACTTC. Residues: CASSLVGTDLQETQYF.

The V call is TRBV5-3, the J call TRBJ1-1; TRBD1 matches at 7 bases. TRBV5-3 is an ORF, and what it does is uncertain. The J segment lost 0 bases and the V segment lost 3 bases, leaving 5 bases of the junction unmatched. This CDR3 is 15 amino acids long. The CDR3 here is CARSSQQGLNTEAFF. The CDR3 DNA is TGTGCCAGAAGCTCACAACAGGGGTTGAACACTGAAGCTTTCTTT.

This clonotype was found a few times. This chain joins TRBV6-2 or TRBV6-3 and TRBJ1-5; D call uncertain. Trimming shortened V by 2 bases and J by 6 bases, and 11 bases separated the two germline ends. This CDR3 is built from 14 residues. Per germline, CDR1 MNHEY and CDR2 SVGEGT. The CDR3 nucleotides read TGTGCCAGCAGTTACAACGACGGCGGTCAGCCCCAGCATTTT. The encoded protein is CASSYNDGGQPQHF.

This clonotype was seen only a few times. The chain joins TRBV6-5 to TRBJ2-7, with D possibly matching TRBD2 (6 bases). This CDR3 is 13 amino acids long. The V gene's germline CDR1 is MNHEY and CDR2 SVGAGI. V gave up 2 bases and J gave up 6 bases, with 11 bases separating them. The CDR3 DNA is TGTGCCAGCAGTTACCTCCCAGCGGGCGAGCAGTACGTC. Protein sequence: CASSYLPAGEQYV.

This chain links TRBV23-1 with TRBJ2-7; D possibly uses TRBD1 or TRBD2 (5 bases each). TRBV23-1 is identified as an open reading frame with a role that is uncertain. Trimming left V 0 bases short and J 1 base short, with 19 bases between. CDR3 length equals 18 residues. In nucleotides, the CDR3 is TGCGCCAGCAGTCAATCGATCGGGGCCAGGGACCATTCCTACGAGCAGTACGTC. It codes for CASSQSIGARDHSYEQYV.

The chain carries TRBV7-9 and TRBJ2-3; D might be TRBD1 (5 bases). Per the germline V gene, CDR1 is SEHNR and CDR2 is FQNEAQ (reference sequence). The CDR3 has 13 residues. Between the trimmed V and J ends, which lost 1 base and 6 bases, there was a span of 8 bases. The CDR3 loop is CASSLEKGDTQYF. The CDR3 DNA sequence: TGTGCCAGCAGCTTAGAAAAGGGGGATACGCAGTATTTT. The full variable domain, in which reference TRBV7-9 and TRBJ2-3 provide the parts outside the CDR3, is DTGVSQNPRHKITKRGQNVTFRCDPISEHNRLYWYRQTLGQGPEFLTYFQNEAQLEKSRLLSDRFSAERPKGSFSTLEIQRTEQGDSAMYLCASSLEKGDTQYFGPGTRLTVL.

This chain links TRBV24-1 with TRBJ2-5, with TRBD2 identical over 7 bases. CDR3 length equals 16 residues. Germline CDR1 KGHDR, CDR2 SFDVKD. Losses at the gene ends were 4 bases for V and 1 base for J; bases not matched to a gene: 8. CDR3 sequence reads: CATSDWSGVSQETQYF. CDR3 sequence (DNA): TGTGCCACCAGTGACTGGAGCGGGGTGTCCCAAGAGACCCAGTACTTC.

This clonotype was counted once. This chain links TRBV2 with TRBJ1-2; TRBD1 agrees at 9 bases. CDR3 length: 15 amino acids. CDR1 and CDR2 from the germline V gene are SNHLY and FYNNEI. The V segment lost 8 bases and the J segment 8 bases; nucleotides outside the gene matches: 15. The CDR3 region is CASLPPGQGGYGYTF. The CDR3 nucleotides read TGTGCCAGCTTACCCCCGGGACAGGGCGGATACGGCTACACCTTC. Looking up the rest from reference TRBV2 and TRBJ1-2 gives the full variable domain: EPEVTQTPSHQVTQMGQEVILRCVPISNHLYFYWYRQILGQKVEFLVSFYNNEISEKSEIFDDQFSVERPDGSNFTLKIRSTKLEDSAMYFCASLPPGQGGYGYTFGSGTRLTVV.

The count of this clonotype is one. This chain joins TRBV24-1 and TRBJ1-2; 7 bases agree with TRBD1. This CDR3 comprises 14 residues. Germline V gene sequence: CDR1 KGHDR, CDR2 SFDVKD. Unmatched junction bases numbered 4, after V lost 6 bases and J lost 1 base. The CDR3 region is CATSRDSLNYGYTF. As DNA, the CDR3 is TGTGCCACCAGTCGGGACAGCCTTAACTATGGCTACACCTTC.

This clonotype occurred many times. The J gene is TRBJ2-7, the V gene TRBV7-8; weak D call: TRBD2 (6 bases). Trimming pared 5 bases from V and 3 bases from J, leaving 14 bases between. The CDR3 has 14 amino acids. Germline assignment: CDR1 SGHVS and CDR2 FQNEAQ. CDR3 protein: CASSQVGGYYEQYV. The CDR3 nucleotides read TGTGCCAGCAGCCAAGTGGGAGGTTACTACGAGCAGTACGTC.